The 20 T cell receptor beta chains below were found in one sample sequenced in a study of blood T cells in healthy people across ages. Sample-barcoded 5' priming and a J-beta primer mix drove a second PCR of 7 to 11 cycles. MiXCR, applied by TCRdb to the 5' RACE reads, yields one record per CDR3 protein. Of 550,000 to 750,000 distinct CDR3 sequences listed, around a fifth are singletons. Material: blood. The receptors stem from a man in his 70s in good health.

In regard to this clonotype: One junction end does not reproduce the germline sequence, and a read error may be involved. DNA of the CDR3: TGCAGCGTTGGTCCAGGGGGCTCGGAGACCCGGTACTTC. The encoded protein is CSVGPGGSETRYF. The rearrangement uses TRBV29-1 and TRBJ2-5; 8 positions match TRBD1. The germline V gene encodes CDR1 SQVTM and CDR2 ANQGSEA. The CDR3 runs to 13 residues.

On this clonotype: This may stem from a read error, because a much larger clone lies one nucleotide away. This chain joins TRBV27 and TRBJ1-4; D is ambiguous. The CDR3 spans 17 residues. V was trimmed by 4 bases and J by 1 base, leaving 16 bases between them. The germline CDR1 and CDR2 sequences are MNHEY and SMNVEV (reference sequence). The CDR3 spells CASSSRSEVETNEKLFF. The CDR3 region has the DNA TGTGCCAGCAGTTCTAGGTCAGAAGTTGAAACTAATGAAAAACTGTTTTTT.

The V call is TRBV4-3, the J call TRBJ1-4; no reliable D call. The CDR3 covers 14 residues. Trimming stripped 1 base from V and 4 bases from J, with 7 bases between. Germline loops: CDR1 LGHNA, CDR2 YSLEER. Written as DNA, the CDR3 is TGCGCCAGCAGCCAAGTGGCAGTTAATGAAAAACTGTTTTTT. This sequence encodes CASSQVAVNEKLFF.

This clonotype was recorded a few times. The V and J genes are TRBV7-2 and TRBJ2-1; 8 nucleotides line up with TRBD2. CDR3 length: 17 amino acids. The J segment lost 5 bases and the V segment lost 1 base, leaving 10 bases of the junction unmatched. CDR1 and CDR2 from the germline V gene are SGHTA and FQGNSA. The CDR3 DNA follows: TGTGCCAGCAGCTTAGAGAAGCTAGCGGGCCTAAACAATGAGCAGTTCTTC. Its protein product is CASSLEKLAGLNNEQFF. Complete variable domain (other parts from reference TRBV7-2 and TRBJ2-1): GAGVSQSPSNKVTEKGKDVELRCDPISGHTALYWYRQSLGQGLEFLIYFQGNSAPDKSGLPSDRFSAERTGGSVSTLTIQRTQQEDSAVYLCASSLEKLAGLNNEQFFGPGTRLTVL.

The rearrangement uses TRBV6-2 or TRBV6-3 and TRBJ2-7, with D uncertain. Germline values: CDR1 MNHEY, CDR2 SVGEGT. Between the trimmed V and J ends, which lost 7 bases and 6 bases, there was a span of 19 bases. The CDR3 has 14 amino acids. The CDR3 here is CASKPLPGSVEQYF. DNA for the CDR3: TGTGCCAGCAAACCCCTCCCTGGTTCGGTCGAGCAGTACTTC.

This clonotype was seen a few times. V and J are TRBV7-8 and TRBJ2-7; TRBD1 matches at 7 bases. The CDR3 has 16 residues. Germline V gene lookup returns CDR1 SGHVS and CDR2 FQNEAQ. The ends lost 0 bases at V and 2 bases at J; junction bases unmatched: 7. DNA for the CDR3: TGTGCCAGCAGCTTAGCGGGGACAGTAACGACCTACGAGCAGTACTTC. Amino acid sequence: CASSLAGTVTTYEQYF.

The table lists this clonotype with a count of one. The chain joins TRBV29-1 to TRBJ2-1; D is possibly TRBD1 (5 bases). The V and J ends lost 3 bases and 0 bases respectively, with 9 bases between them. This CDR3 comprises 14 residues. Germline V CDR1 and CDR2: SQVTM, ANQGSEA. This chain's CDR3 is CSVDQGGSYNEQFF. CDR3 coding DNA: TGCAGCGTTGACCAGGGCGGCTCCTACAATGAGCAGTTCTTC.

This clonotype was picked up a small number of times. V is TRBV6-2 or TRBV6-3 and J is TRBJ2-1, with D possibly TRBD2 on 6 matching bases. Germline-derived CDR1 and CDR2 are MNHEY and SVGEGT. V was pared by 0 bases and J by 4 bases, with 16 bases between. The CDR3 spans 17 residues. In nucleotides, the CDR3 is TGTGCCAGCAGTTACTCCCTGACTGGGGGGTCTTACAATGAGCAGTTCTTC. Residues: CASSYSLTGGSYNEQFF.

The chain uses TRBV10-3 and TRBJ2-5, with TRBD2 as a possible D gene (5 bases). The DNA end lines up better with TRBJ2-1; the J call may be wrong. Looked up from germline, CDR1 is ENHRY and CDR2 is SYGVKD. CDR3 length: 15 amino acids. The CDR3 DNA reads TGTGCCATCAGTGAGTCGGTGGGAGTAGGAAATGAGCAGTTCTTC. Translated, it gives CAISESVGVGNEQFF.

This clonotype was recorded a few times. The CDR3 spells CASSQRRTQRTEAFF. As DNA, the CDR3 is TGTGCCAGCAGCCAACGACGGACCCAAAGGACTGAAGCTTTCTTT. V gene TRBV3-1 combines with J gene TRBJ1-1, with D unresolved. Germline V gene sequence: CDR1 LGHDT, CDR2 YNNKEL (reference sequence). With 2 bases removed from V and 5 bases from J, the gap between germline ends came to 15 bases. CDR3 size: 15 residues.

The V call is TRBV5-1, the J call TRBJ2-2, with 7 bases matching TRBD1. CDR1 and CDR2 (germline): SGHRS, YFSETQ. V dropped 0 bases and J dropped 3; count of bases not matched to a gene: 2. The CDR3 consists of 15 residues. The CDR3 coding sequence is TGCGCCAGCAGCTTGGACAGGGGCCACACCGGGGAGCTGTTTTTT. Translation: CASSLDRGHTGELFF.

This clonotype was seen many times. The CDR3 DNA sequence: TGTGCCAGCAGAGAACAGGGGGCAGGAGAGACCCAGTACTTC. Amino acid sequence: CASREQGAGETQYF. The chain has TRBV6-2 or TRBV6-3 and TRBJ2-5; 9 nucleotides match TRBD1. Per germline, CDR1 MNHEY and CDR2 SVGEGT. With 6 bases clipped from V and 4 bases from J, the junction kept 6 bases outside the gene matches. The CDR3 has 14 residues.

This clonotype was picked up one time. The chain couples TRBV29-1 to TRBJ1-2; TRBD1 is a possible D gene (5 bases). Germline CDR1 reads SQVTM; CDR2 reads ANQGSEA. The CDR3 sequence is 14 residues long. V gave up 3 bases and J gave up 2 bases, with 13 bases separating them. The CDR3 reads CSVDSLGLNYGYTF. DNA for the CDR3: TGCAGCGTTGATTCCCTGGGGCTAAACTATGGCTACACCTTC.

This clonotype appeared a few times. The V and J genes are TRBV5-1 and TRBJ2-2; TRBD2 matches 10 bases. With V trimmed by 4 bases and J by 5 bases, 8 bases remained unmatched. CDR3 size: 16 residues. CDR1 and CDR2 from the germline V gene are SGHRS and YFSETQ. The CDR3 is CASSLAGVRTTGELFF. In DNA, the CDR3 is TGCGCCAGCAGCCTAGCGGGAGTAAGAACAACCGGGGAGCTGTTTTTT.

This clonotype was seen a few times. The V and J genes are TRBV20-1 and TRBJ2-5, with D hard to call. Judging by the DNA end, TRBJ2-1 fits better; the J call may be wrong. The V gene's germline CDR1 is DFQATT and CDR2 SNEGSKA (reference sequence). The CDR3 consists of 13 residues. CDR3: CSARDNLNNEQFF. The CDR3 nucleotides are TGCAGTGCTAGAGATAACCTGAACAATGAGCAGTTCTTC.

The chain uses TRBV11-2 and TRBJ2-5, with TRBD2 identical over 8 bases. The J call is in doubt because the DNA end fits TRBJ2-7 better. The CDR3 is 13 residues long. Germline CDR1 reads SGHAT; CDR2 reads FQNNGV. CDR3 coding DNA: TGTGCCAGCAGTCTCGGGGGGGGCCCCGAGCAGTACTTC. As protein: CASSLGGGPEQYF.

CDR3 protein: CASNLTEYYEQYF. The CDR3 DNA is TGTGCCAGCAACTTGACAGAGTACTACGAGCAGTACTTC. V and J are TRBV7-2 and TRBJ2-5, with D tentatively TRBD1 (5 bases). The tail of the sequence fits TRBJ2-7 better, so the J call may be wrong. The CDR3 loop spans 13 amino acids. CDR1 SGHTA and CDR2 FQGNSA come from the germline V gene.

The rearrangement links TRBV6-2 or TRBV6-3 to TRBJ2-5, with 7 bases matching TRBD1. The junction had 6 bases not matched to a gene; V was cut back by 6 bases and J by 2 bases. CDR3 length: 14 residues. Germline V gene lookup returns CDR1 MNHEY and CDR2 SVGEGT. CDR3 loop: CASRWDSRQETQYF. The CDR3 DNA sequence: TGTGCCAGCAGATGGGACAGTCGACAAGAGACCCAGTACTTC.

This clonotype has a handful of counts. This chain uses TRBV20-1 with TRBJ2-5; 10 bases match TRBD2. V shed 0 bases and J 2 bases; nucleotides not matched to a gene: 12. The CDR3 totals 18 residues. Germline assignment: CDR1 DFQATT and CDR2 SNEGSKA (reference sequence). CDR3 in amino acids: CSARDSRLAGGYQETQYF. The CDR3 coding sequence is TGCAGTGCTAGAGATTCACGGTTAGCGGGAGGCTATCAAGAGACCCAGTACTTC.

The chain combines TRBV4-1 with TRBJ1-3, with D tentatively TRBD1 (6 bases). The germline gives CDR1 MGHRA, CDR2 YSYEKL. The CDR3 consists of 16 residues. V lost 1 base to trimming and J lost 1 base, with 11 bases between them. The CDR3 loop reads CASSQGRDNSGNTIYF. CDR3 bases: TGCGCCAGCAGCCAAGGAAGGGACAATTCTGGAAACACCATATATTTT.